One and the same sample provided the 4 T cell receptor beta chains below, sequenced in a study of CD8 T cells in Susac syndrome (dated by TCRdb to the late 2010s). The library was obtained by the immunoSEQ multiplex PCR assay. RNA was extracted using the RNeasy kit, and roughly 0.5 to 1 ug of the RNA was reverse transcribed with random hexamers. TCRdb applied fastp at Q25 and MiXCR to the public reads, then kept only in-frame beta chains. For every CDR3 protein sequence, its rows merge into one entry that carries the most common genes and DNA. Within this sample are approximately 160,000 distinct CDR3 sequences, with around 90% of them counted one time only. 0.065% to 0.085% of the sample comes from the top ten. Sequenced material: CD4+ T cells from PBMCs. These receptors were obtained from a human donor in good health.

This sequence joins TRBV19 and TRBJ2-2; D gene unclear. V lost 1 base, J lost 2 bases, and 11 bases lay in between. The CDR3 contains 16 residues. CDR1 is LNHDA, CDR2 SQIVND, per germline (reference sequence). CDR3 nucleotide sequence: TGTGCCAGTAGTATAGTCATCTACCTAAACACCGGGGAGCTGTTTTTT. Its protein is CASSIVIYLNTGELFF. Full variable domain (missing parts from reference TRBV19 and TRBJ2-2): DGGITQSPKYLFRKEGQNVTLSCEQNLNHDAMYWYRQDPGQGLRLIYYSQIVNDFQKGDIAEGYSVSREKKESFPLTVTSAQKNPTAFYLCASSIVIYLNTGELFFGEGSRLTVL.

The V and J genes are TRBV7-9 and TRBJ1-1, with 8 nucleotides matching TRBD1. The CDR3 is 14 residues long. CDR1 is SEHNR, CDR2 FQNEAQ, per germline (reference sequence). The trim removed 5 bases at V and 4 bases at J, leaving 6 bases unmatched. The CDR3 DNA reads TGTGCCAGCAGCCAGACCACAGGGGGCACTGAAGCTTTCTTT. Amino acids: CASSQTTGGTEAFF.

The rearrangement uses TRBV12-3 or TRBV12-4 and TRBJ2-2; 8 bases agree with TRBD2. This CDR3 region has 16 residues. Trimming at V came to 4 bases and at J to 2 bases, leaving 6 bases not matched to a gene. CDR3 sequence (DNA): TGTGCCAGCAGTTCCCGGGGGGGATACAACACCGGGGAGCTGTTTTTT. This gives the protein CASSSRGGYNTGELFF.

The rearrangement uses TRBV7-9 and TRBJ2-7; D call uncertain. Germline-derived CDR1 and CDR2 are SEHNR and FQNEAQ (reference sequence). The V gene lost 0 bases and the J gene lost 5 bases, with 5 bases spanning the gap. This CDR3 comprises 12 residues. The CDR3 region has the DNA TGTGCCAGCAGCTTAGCCCAGGACGAGCAGTACTTC. Translating gives CASSLAQDEQYF.